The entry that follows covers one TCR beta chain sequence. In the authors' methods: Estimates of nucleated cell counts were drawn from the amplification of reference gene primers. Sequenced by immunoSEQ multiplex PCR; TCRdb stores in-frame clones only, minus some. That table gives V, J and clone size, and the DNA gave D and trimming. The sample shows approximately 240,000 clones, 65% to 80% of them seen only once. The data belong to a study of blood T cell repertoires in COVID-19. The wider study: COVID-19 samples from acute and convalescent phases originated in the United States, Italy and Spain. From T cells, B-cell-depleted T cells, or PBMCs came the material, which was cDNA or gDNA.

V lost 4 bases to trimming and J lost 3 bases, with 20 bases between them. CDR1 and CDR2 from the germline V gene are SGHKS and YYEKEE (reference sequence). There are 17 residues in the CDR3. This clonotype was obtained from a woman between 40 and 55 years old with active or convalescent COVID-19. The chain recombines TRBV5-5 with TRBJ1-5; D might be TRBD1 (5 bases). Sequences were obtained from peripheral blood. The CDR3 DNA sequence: TGTGCCAGCAGCCTTTTATCTTTGACAGCGATCAATCAGCCCCAGCATTTT. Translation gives CASSLLSLTAINQPQHF.